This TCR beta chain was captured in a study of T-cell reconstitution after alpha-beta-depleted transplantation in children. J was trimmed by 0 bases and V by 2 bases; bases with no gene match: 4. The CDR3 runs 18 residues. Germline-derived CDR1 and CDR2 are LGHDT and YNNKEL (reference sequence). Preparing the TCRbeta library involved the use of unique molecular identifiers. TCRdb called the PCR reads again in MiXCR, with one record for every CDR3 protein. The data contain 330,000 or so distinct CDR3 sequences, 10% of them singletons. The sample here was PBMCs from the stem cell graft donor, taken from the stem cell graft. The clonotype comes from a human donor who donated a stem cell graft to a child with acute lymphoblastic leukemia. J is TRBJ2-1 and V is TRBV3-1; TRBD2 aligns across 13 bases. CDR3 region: CASSQPLAGGPSYNEQFF. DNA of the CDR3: TGTGCCAGCAGCCAACCACTAGCGGGAGGGCCCTCCTACAATGAGCAGTTCTTC.